One and the same sample provided the 29 T cell receptor beta chains below, sequenced in a study of vaccination effects on CD4 cells after COVID-19 (dated by TCRdb to the early 2020s). Their antigen targets remain unknown. To identify antigen-specific CD4+ T cell clonotypes by their expansion, the ViraFEST assay first stimulated PBMC with viral peptide pools and then applied TCR sequencing. After more than 9 days of culture, CD4+ T cells were isolated with the EasySep CD4+ T cell isolation kit. Convalescent patients had PCR-confirmed SARS-CoV-2 infection between March and December 2020, before Alpha, Beta and Delta variants emerged in the United States. The method was the immunoSEQ multiplex PCR assay. TCRdb limited this immuneACCESS table to in-frame rearrangements with V and J called. A share of clones is missing; checked studies link under half to unresolved V genes, and the rest is unexplained. The sample table holds about 24,000 clones, of which around 77% were seen once. Approximately 15% of the sample rests with the top ten.

The specimen was CD4+ T cells from PBMCs cultured with SARS-CoV-2 spike peptides, collected before COVID-19 vaccination. The cell subset or site tag for this specimen amounts to: SARS-CoV-2 spike overlapping peptide pool stimulation. These receptor sequences come from a human donor who had a prior SARS-CoV-2 infection.

The chain combines TRBV30 with TRBJ1-3; no reliable D call. Germline V gene sequence: CDR1 GTSNPN, CDR2 SVGIG (reference sequence). The V end lost 3 bases, the J end lost 0 bases, and 6 bases lay between the germline ends. The CDR3 totals 13 residues. CDR3 protein: CAWRVSSGNTIYF. CDR3 sequence (DNA): TGTGCCTGGAGGGTAAGCTCTGGAAACACCATATATTTT.

The chain has TRBV11-1 and TRBJ1-2, with 7 bases aligning to TRBD1. The junction had 13 bases not matched to a gene; V was cut back by 8 bases and J by 7 bases. CDR3 length: 14 residues. Germline assignment: CDR1 SGHAT and CDR2 FQDESV (reference sequence). The CDR3 is CASGTQEGAGGYTF. The CDR3 region has the DNA TGTGCCAGCGGGACTCAGGAGGGGGCTGGTGGCTACACCTTC.

The chain employs TRBV6-5 and TRBJ2-5; D perhaps matches TRBD2 (5 bases). The V and J ends lost 0 bases and 5 bases respectively, with 10 bases between them. This CDR3 contains 14 residues. Germline V gives CDR1 MNHEY, CDR2 SVGAGI. CDR3 sequence reads: CASSYSRTGETQYF. The DNA of the CDR3 is TGTGCCAGCAGTTACTCTCGGACTGGCGAGACCCAGTACTTC.

This rearrangement joins TRBV5-4 to TRBJ2-7, with 7 bases that match TRBD2. The CDR3 is 14 amino acids. Per germline, CDR1 SGHNT and CDR2 YYREEE (reference sequence). The junction had 7 bases not matched to a gene; V was cut back by 4 bases and J by 3 bases. CDR3 in amino acids: CASSPAGTNYEQYF. CDR3 DNA: TGTGCCAGCAGCCCCGCCGGGACTAACTACGAGCAGTACTTC.

The rearrangement uses TRBV11-3 and TRBJ2-4; TRBD2 matches at 7 bases. In germline, CDR1 is SGHNT, CDR2 YENEEA. CDR3 length: 14 amino acids. V gave up 7 bases and J gave up 7 bases; unmatched junction bases: 10. CDR3 sequence: CASTLGGVGNIQYF. The CDR3 nucleotides read TGTGCCAGCACCTTGGGAGGGGTGGGGAACATTCAGTACTTC.

This chain joins TRBV15 and TRBJ1-4; D remains ambiguous. The germline CDR1 and CDR2 sequences are LNHNV and YYDKDF (reference sequence). The CDR3 has 18 amino acids. V shed 1 base and J shed 0 bases, with 15 bases lying between them. CDR3 in amino acids: CATSRALSTQSTNEKLFF. CDR3 nucleotide sequence: TGTGCCACCAGCAGAGCCCTCTCGACCCAGTCAACTAATGAAAAACTGTTTTTT.

A remark on this clone: A junction end diverges from the germline sequence, so it may reflect a read error. V gene TRBV5-1 combines with J gene TRBJ2-5; weak D call: TRBD1 (5 bases). Germline-derived CDR1 and CDR2 are SGHRS and YFSETQ. There are 12 residues in the CDR3. CDR3 in amino acids: CASNLGPETQYF. DNA of the CDR3: TGCGCCAGCAACTTGGGGCCTGAGACCCAGTACTTC.

The chain uses TRBV5-4 and TRBJ2-5; TRBD1 matches 8 bases. Germline assignment: CDR1 SGHNT and CDR2 YYREEE (reference sequence). The V and J ends lost 4 bases and 2 bases, in that order; junction bases with no gene match: 4. The CDR3 is 14 amino acids. The CDR3 reads CASSRGQGQETQYF. CDR3 DNA sequence: TGTGCCAGCAGCCGCGGACAGGGACAAGAGACCCAGTACTTC.

V gene TRBV18 combines with J gene TRBJ2-7, with D perhaps being TRBD1 or TRBD2 (5 bases each). The CDR3 loop spans 15 amino acids. Between the trimmed V and J ends, which lost 3 bases and 0 bases, there was a span of 12 bases. The V gene's germline CDR1 is KGHSH and CDR2 LQKENI. This CDR3 reads CASSPLGPASYEQYF. The DNA of the CDR3 is TGTGCCAGCTCACCGCTGGGACCGGCCTCCTACGAGCAGTACTTC.

The chain recombines TRBV10-2 with TRBJ2-2; TRBD1 aligns across 9 bases. The CDR3 covers 18 residues. Germline CDR1 WSHSY, CDR2 SAAADI. With V trimmed by 3 bases and J by 3 bases, 11 bases remained unmatched. CDR3 protein: CASSDWGTGGAYTGELFF. As DNA, the CDR3 is TGCGCCAGCAGTGATTGGGGAACAGGGGGCGCCTACACCGGGGAGCTGTTTTTT.

This clone was found a few times. This chain uses TRBV5-5 with TRBJ1-3, with TRBD1 matching 12 bases. Germline trimming cut 7 bases from V and 4 bases from J; bases unmatched to any gene: 9. This CDR3 has 16 amino acids. Germline V lookup: CDR1 SGHKS, CDR2 YYEKEE (reference sequence). The CDR3 bases are TGTGCCAGCCATGAGGGACAGGGGGCGCCGGGAAACACCATATATTTT. It is translated as CASHEGQGAPGNTIYF.

This clone was found a few times. V and J are TRBV7-3 and TRBJ1-2; maybe TRBD1 (5 bases). V was shortened by 5 bases and J by 10 bases, with 17 bases between the two germline ends. The CDR3 is 13 amino acids. The V gene's germline CDR1 is SGHTA and CDR2 FQGTGA. CDR3 DNA: TGTGCCAGCAGCACCCAACAAGGGGTTGCCTACACCTTC. Its translation: CASSTQQGVAYTF.

This rearrangement joins TRBV19 to TRBJ2-3; unclear D gene. The CDR3 is 13 residues long. CDR1 and CDR2 from the germline V gene are LNHDA and SQIVND (reference sequence). V lost 3 bases to trimming and J lost 3 bases, with 7 bases between them. The CDR3 protein is CASSMSRTDTQYF. For the CDR3, the DNA is TGTGCCAGTAGTATGTCGAGAACAGATACGCAGTATTTT.

The sample holds one count of this clone. This rearrangement joins TRBV7-9 to TRBJ2-1, with TRBD2 matching over 13 bases. Looked up from germline, CDR1 is SEHNR and CDR2 is FQNEAQ (reference sequence). V shed 0 bases, J shed 15 bases, and the junction held 2 bases outside the gene matches. The CDR3 consists of 13 residues. The CDR3 here is CASSLATSGRVFF. DNA of the CDR3: TGTGCCAGCAGCTTAGCTACTAGCGGGAGGGTGTTCTTC.

Here the CDR3 reads CASSQQGGAETQYF. CDR3 DNA sequence: TGTGCCAGCAGCCAACAGGGCGGGGCAGAGACCCAGTACTTC. This chain uses TRBV3-1 (or the pseudogene TRBV3-2) with TRBJ2-5; a possible D gene is TRBD2 (6 bases). Germline V gene lookup returns CDR1 LGHDT and CDR2 YNNKEL (reference sequence). This CDR3 is 14 amino acids long. Trimming stripped 2 bases from V and 4 bases from J, with 11 bases between.

The chain joins TRBV11-2 to TRBJ2-7, with D perhaps TRBD2 (5 bases). Trimming pared 5 bases from V and 3 bases from J, leaving 11 bases between. CDR1 is SGHAT, CDR2 FQNNGV, per germline. CDR3 length equals 13 residues. In nucleotides, the CDR3 is TGTGCCAGCAGCACACTAGACAACTACGAGCAGTACTTC. This gives the protein CASSTLDNYEQYF.

This clone was seen a single time. The J gene is TRBJ1-1, the V gene TRBV18, with 9 positions matching TRBD1. This CDR3 is 17 amino acids long. In germline, CDR1 is KGHSH, CDR2 LQKENI. V shed 2 bases and J 11 bases; nucleotides not matched to a gene: 18. CDR3 nucleotide sequence: TGTGCCAGCTCACCAGGACCCCAGGACAGGGGCGGTGGTGGGGCTTTCTTT. Residues: CASSPGPQDRGGGGAFF.

V is TRBV27 and J is TRBJ2-2; D is possibly TRBD2 (5 bases). The CDR3 consists of 16 residues. Germline V gives CDR1 MNHEY, CDR2 SMNVEV (reference sequence). Deletions cut 5 bases from V and 7 bases from J, with 20 bases between. The CDR3 protein is CASSLLGQMPGGELFF. The CDR3 DNA sequence: TGTGCCAGCAGTCTACTAGGGCAGATGCCCGGCGGGGAGCTGTTTTTT.

This clone is labeled as large (0.1 to 1%). The chain joins TRBV12-5 to TRBJ1-5; tentative D call: TRBD1 (5 bases). This CDR3 comprises 17 residues. Germline CDR1 reads LGHNT; CDR2 reads FRNRAP. The V end lost 0 bases, the J end lost 3 bases, and 15 bases lay between the germline ends. CDR3 in DNA: TGTGCTAGTGGTTTGGTACGCGGGGGATACTTCAATCAGCCCCAGCATTTT. It codes for CASGLVRGGYFNQPQHF.

This chain links TRBV18 with TRBJ1-1; D call uncertain. V lost 1 base and J 3 bases, leaving 12 bases between the germline ends. CDR1 and CDR2 (germline): KGHSH, LQKENI. The CDR3 has 15 residues. The CDR3 DNA sequence: TGTGCCAGCTCACCACAGACGGGGTGGGACACTGAAGCTTTCTTT. It codes for CASSPQTGWDTEAFF.

The CDR3 nucleotides are TGTGCCAGCAGCGTGGACGGGCGGGATTCACCCCTCCACTTT. The encoded protein is CASSVDGRDSPLHF. The gene calls are TRBV2 and TRBJ1-6, with D unclear. Germline V gives CDR1 SNHLY, CDR2 FYNNEI. V lost 6 bases to trimming and J lost 8 bases, with 14 bases between them. CDR3 length: 14 amino acids.

This clone has a handful of counts. V usage is TRBV5-1 and J usage is TRBJ1-6, with 8 positions matching TRBD1. With V trimmed by 1 base and J by 8 bases, 5 bases remained unmatched. This CDR3 contains 15 residues. Germline-derived CDR1 and CDR2 are SGHRS and YFSETQ. CDR3 protein: CASSLSGTGDSPLHF. As DNA, the CDR3 is TGCGCCAGCAGCTTGAGTGGGACAGGTGATTCACCCCTCCACTTT.

The V gene is TRBV15, the J gene TRBJ1-5; D not resolved. The CDR3 contains 14 residues. Germline assignment: CDR1 LNHNV and CDR2 YYDKDF (reference sequence). The V gene lost 3 bases and the J gene lost 8 bases, with 14 bases spanning the gap. This chain's CDR3 is CATSRWTPVEPQHF. The DNA for the CDR3 is TGTGCCACCAGCAGGTGGACGCCGGTTGAGCCCCAGCATTTT.

The chain couples TRBV2 to TRBJ1-1, with 8 nucleotides matching TRBD1. Germline CDR1 SNHLY, CDR2 FYNNEI. CDR3 length equals 14 residues. V lost 8 bases and J lost 7; bases outside the gene matches: 12. The CDR3 sequence is CASGANRGENEAFF. CDR3 DNA sequence: TGTGCCAGCGGGGCGAACAGGGGGGAAAATGAAGCTTTCTTT.

This chain uses TRBV15 with TRBJ2-3; D not certain. This CDR3 contains 13 residues. Trimming shortened V by 3 bases and J by 2 bases, and 6 bases separated the two germline ends. CDR1 and CDR2 from the germline V gene are LNHNV and YYDKDF (reference sequence). The chain's CDR3 is CATSSRFTDTQYF. CDR3 nucleotides: TGTGCCACCAGCAGCCGATTCACAGATACGCAGTATTTT.

This chain uses TRBV5-4 with TRBJ2-3; tentatively, D is TRBD2 (5 bases). Trimming left V 0 bases short and J 0 bases short, with 8 bases between. The CDR3 consists of 15 residues. From germline, CDR1 is SGHNT and CDR2 YYREEE (reference sequence). CDR3 in DNA: TGTGCCAGCAGCTTGGGCGGGTATAGCACAGATACGCAGTATTTT. Translated: CASSLGGYSTDTQYF.

The chain carries TRBV6-5 and TRBJ2-4; TRBD1 matches at 8 bases. From germline, CDR1 is MNHEY and CDR2 SVGAGI. The CDR3 runs 14 residues. The J segment lost 8 bases and the V segment lost 4 bases, leaving 7 bases of the junction unmatched. In nucleotides, the CDR3 is TGTGCCAGCAGTTCTTTTACAGGGGGTGACATTCAGTACTTC. This translates into CASSSFTGGDIQYF.

This clone was observed once. Here the CDR3 DNA reads TGTGCCAGCAGCCTGGGACAGGGGTCTGTAGATTCACCCCTCCACTTT. Translating gives CASSLGQGSVDSPLHF. The chain has TRBV5-4 and TRBJ1-6; the match to TRBD1 covers 10 bases. Germline values: CDR1 SGHNT, CDR2 YYREEE (reference sequence). V was pared by 4 bases and J by 8 bases, with 9 bases of the junction left unmatched. The length of the CDR3 is 16 residues.

The chain combines TRBV19 with TRBJ2-1; D is unclear. The CDR3 spans 14 residues. Trimming stripped 4 bases from V and 2 bases from J, with 9 bases between. Germline V lookup: CDR1 LNHDA, CDR2 SQIVND (reference sequence). The CDR3, as DNA: TGTGCCAGTAGTACCTGGGCGACCTACAATGAGCAGTTCTTC. It encodes CASSTWATYNEQFF. The entire variable domain, with the rest obtained from reference TRBV19 and TRBJ2-1, is as follows: DGGITQSPKYLFRKEGQNVTLSCEQNLNHDAMYWYRQDPGQGLRLIYYSQIVNDFQKGDIAEGYSVSREKKESFPLTVTSAQKNPTAFYLCASSTWATYNEQFFGPGTRLTVL.